Listed below are T cell receptor beta chains from one sample, sequenced in a study of T cells in Graves' hyperthyroidism and ophthalmopathy. Each CDR3 protein gets one entry after TCRdb re-called the multiplex PCR reads with MiXCR. Of about 640,000 distinct CDR3 sequences listed, about 15% are singletons. Sample: blood. Every receptor here comes from a woman aged 45-65 years with Graves' ophthalmopathy. CDR3s leave out the opening cysteine and the closing phenylalanine or tryptophan. Expanded clones get a size class; other rows say once, few or many, or leave the size out.

clone_size	v_call	cdr3_aa
few	TRBV10-3	AISERGSYEQY
many	TRBV2	ASSAQTGNQPQH
many	TRBV18	ASSLLRTGENTEAF
few	TRBV9	ASSENDNEQF
few	TRBV18	ASSPVGSGSTDTQY
few	TRBV4-2	ASSQVSPGSNQPQH
few	TRBV19	ASSKREHEQF
many	TRBV28	ASSLIAGAHEQY
many	TRBV2	ASSEERPENNSPLH
many	TRBV18	ASSADRSSYEQY
few	TRBV7-2	ASSLAPGGWETQY
.	TRBV6-2/TRBV6-3	ASSPGTTRHTDTQY
few	TRBV9	ASSNQGAGTEAF
many	TRBV11-2	ASSLVGTGGYTGELF
.	TRBV20-1	SAAAEGNERF
.	TRBV9	ASSVGSAISTDTQY
many	TRBV11-1	ASSTGQIPSYEQY
.	TRBV12-3/TRBV12-4	ASGTGGRGNQPQH
many	TRBV5-5	ASSLASGEQF
few	TRBV7-2	ASTPQLGGHGEQF
.	TRBV7-3	ASSEAGETQY
many	TRBV28	ASSFPGPGTGLVGAKNIQY
.	TRBV6-2/TRBV6-3	ASRPGQASSFEQF
many	TRBV11-2	ASSLTTGFTDTQY
many	TRBV11-2	ASSSLSRSNEQF
.	TRBV6-1	ASRHLLAGGRKETQY
few	TRBV25-1	ASTRQESYEQY
.	TRBV28	ASSLWAAGGTYNEQF
few	TRBV5-4	ASSPGRGFSAF
many	TRBV27	ASSWGGNSYEQY
many	TRBV28	ASSLGAENSYEQY
few	TRBV7-9	ASSAHLLADTQY
.	TRBV3-1	ASSRATGGNLYEQY
few	TRBV6-2/TRBV6-3	ASSPVRLAGGQDEQF
few	TRBV7-2	ASSFNRVDTQY
many	TRBV18	ASSPPGVAGELF
many	TRBV20-1	SARDLRNTEAF
many	TRBV11-2	ASSLDLGGELF
many	TRBV28	ASRTSGRASNEQF